The subject of this entry is one T cell receptor beta chain. Its antigen is still unknown. The read gets to within 3 residues of the CDR3 end, and the germline J gene fills in the rest. The identical CDR3 is also encoded by other nucleotide sequences in the sample. The CDR3 starts with the cysteine, ends with the phenylalanine, and has 16 residues. The DNA shown is the part of the CDR3 that was read: 39 bases, in frame from base 1. V loses 0 bases at its end and J loses 1 base; junction bases beyond the gene matches: 2. In the germline V gene, CDR1 corresponds to KGHSH and CDR2 to LQKENI. Every participant had a single incident cervical HPV16 infection, and prevalent HPV16 infections were excluded. Cervical HPV DNA was detected with MY09/MY11 PCR, and genotyping was done with dot-blot hybridization. Fifteen mL of heparinized blood were centrifuged, and the buffy coat was aliquoted, frozen at -30°C, then stored at -80°C. Genomic DNA was extracted from buffy coat specimens using QIAGEN kits.

Using the immunoSEQ assay, multiplex PCR amplified TCR beta CDR3 regions from an average of roughly 1,100 ng of genomic DNA per sample. The assay corrected primer bias using a complete synthetic TCR repertoire to establish an amplification baseline. The amplicons were sequenced using the Illumina platform. On the study's bioinformatics: Sequence errors were corrected by clustering with frequency ratios and a modified nearest-neighbor algorithm, and the sequences were then analyzed in the immunoSEQ Analyzer using IMGT gene definitions. At each rarefaction depth, TCR richness and evenness were averaged across 20 rarefaction repeats, and samples with fewer sequences than that depth were excluded. Wilcoxon rank sum tests with FDR correction were used to compare V, D and J gene relative abundances between the groups. In the blinded duplicates, the intraclass correlation was approximately 95% for TCR richness and averaged about 80% across roughly 70 gene segments. TCRdb holds this immuneACCESS table with in-frame rearrangements only. Some clones are missing; in checked studies, unresolved V genes explain under half, and the rest has no known cause. From that table come the V and J calls and clone size; the DNA was used to work out D and trimming. This specimen's table enumerates approximately 38,000 clones. The ten biggest clones cover approximately 6.8% of the sample.

The data were taken from a study of T cells in women clearing cervical HPV infection (dated by TCRdb to the late 2010s). Background on the whole study: Cases were approximately 25 women with histologically confirmed HPV16-related CIN3 or worse, including a couple of invasive cancers. Controls were around 23 women whose single incident HPV16 infection cleared within 12 months without precancer or cancer developing. Blood from cases was drawn at the visit where the lesion was first identified, while blood from controls was drawn once the infection was no longer detected. For cases, a median interval of roughly 150 days, with an interquartile range of roughly 80 to 210 days, was observed between lesion detection and blood sampling. Since only a few of the women had HLA typing available, the possibility that HLA type was acting as a confounder could not be ruled out. Nested within Costa Rica's Guanacaste HPV Natural History Study, an exploratory proof-of-principle case-control study compared TCR repertoires across cervical HPV16 outcomes. Cases and controls were matched on year of sample collection and on age within five years. Median age was 34 years in cases versus around 40 in controls, and baseline characteristics did not differ significantly. In the parent cohort, 10,049 women aged 18 or older were enrolled in Guanacaste, Costa Rica, during about 1993 to 1994 and then followed for seven years. Quality controls consisted of five blinded duplicates per group, for a total of 60 or so samples made up of approximately 50 participants and around ten replicates.

Overall results and qualifications from the work: Significantly higher TCR repertoire richness was observed in CIN3+ cases than in controls across sequencing depths, whereas no difference in evenness was found. Lower TRBV6-7 relative abundance was observed in cases than in controls (around 0.1% versus 0.15%; Bonferroni P = 0.0008). Because of the cross-sectional design, the study could not determine whether the associations came before infection or resulted from infection, and neither effector/memory subsets nor HPV-specific T cells were isolated. Random forest classifiers combining richness and V gene abundances distinguished cases from controls with an estimated AUC of around 0.79. Because the number of T cells per sample was unknown, the richness differences could reflect varying T-cell content rather than repertoire biology.

The origin of this receptor is a woman aged 18-70 years with a cervical HPV16 infection that either progressed to CIN3+ or cleared (not recorded which). The chain couples TRBV18 to TRBJ2-1; 8 middle bases align to TRBD2. Source material: blood buffy coat. The covered CDR3 bases are TGTGCCAGCTCACCACCCCGGGGGGGATCCTACAATGAG. It translates to CASSPPRGGSYNE. The entire CDR3 sequence reads CASSPPRGGSYNEQFF.